These T cell receptor beta chains were read from a single sample in a study of cytomegalovirus exposure and HLA in healthy donors. Repertoires were generated with immunoSEQ multiplex PCR, while TCRdb's copy carries only in-frame clones and drops some. The sample holds roughly 150,000 clones, 70% to 85% seen once. The sequencing sample was made of PBMCs. Receptors originate from a man between 25 and 39 years old in good health and CMV-seropositive. CDR3s include the opening cysteine and the closing phenylalanine or tryptophan. Each record gives: J gene, V gene, D gene, clone size, CDR3 DNA, CDR3 protein. D genes are given only for firm matches. A row's size may be missing; if present it is once, few, many or a size class.

j_call: TRBJ2-5
v_call: TRBV29-1
d_call: NA
clone_size: NA
cdr3_nt: TGCAGCGTCAAAGCCGAGGCAGCGAAGACCCAGTACTTC
cdr3_aa: CSVKAEAAKTQYF

j_call: TRBJ1-5
v_call: TRBV19
d_call: TRBD1
clone_size: once
cdr3_nt: TGTGCCAGTAGTATAGATGGGACAGGGGGTCAGCCCCAGCATTTT
cdr3_aa: CASSIDGTGGQPQHF

j_call: TRBJ2-2
v_call: TRBV27
d_call: NA
clone_size: NA
cdr3_nt: TGTGCCAGCCGGCCACTAGACTCGAACACCGGGGAGCTGTTTTTT
cdr3_aa: CASRPLDSNTGELFF

j_call: TRBJ1-1
v_call: TRBV7-2
d_call: NA
clone_size: NA
cdr3_nt: TGTGCCAGCAGCACCATACAGGGATCGTGGACTGAAGCTTTCTTT
cdr3_aa: CASSTIQGSWTEAFF

j_call: TRBJ2-2
v_call: TRBV4-1
d_call: TRBD2
clone_size: once
cdr3_nt: TGCGCCAGCAGCCAAGATGTTGCGGGGGGGCCGGGCGGGGAGCTGTTTTTT
cdr3_aa: CASSQDVAGGPGGELFF

j_call: TRBJ1-2
v_call: TRBV9
d_call: NA
clone_size: NA
cdr3_nt: TGTGCCAGCAGCGTGGACATCGGCTATGGCTACACCTTC
cdr3_aa: CASSVDIGYGYTF

j_call: TRBJ2-2
v_call: TRBV4-2
d_call: TRBD2
clone_size: NA
cdr3_nt: TGTGCCAGCAGCCCGGGCCAGCGGGGGGTCACCGGGGAGCTGTTTTTT
cdr3_aa: CASSPGQRGVTGELFF

j_call: TRBJ1-1
v_call: TRBV5-5
d_call: TRBD1
clone_size: NA
cdr3_nt: TGTGCCAGCAGCTCTCCAGGGGGCACTGAAGCTTTCTTT
cdr3_aa: CASSSPGGTEAFF

j_call: TRBJ2-2
v_call: TRBV5-1
d_call: NA
clone_size: NA
cdr3_nt: TGCGCCAGCAGCCAACTACTGAACACCGGGGAGCTGTTTTTT
cdr3_aa: CASSQLLNTGELFF

j_call: TRBJ2-2
v_call: TRBV11-1
d_call: TRBD1
clone_size: NA
cdr3_nt: TGTGCCAGCAGCACGGACAGGGCTGAAGTGAGGGAGCTGTTTTTT
cdr3_aa: CASSTDRAEVRELFF

j_call: TRBJ2-1
v_call: TRBV18
d_call: TRBD2
clone_size: NA
cdr3_nt: TGTGCCAGCTCAGTACTAGCGGGAGGGTACAATGAGCAGTTCTTC
cdr3_aa: CASSVLAGGYNEQFF

j_call: TRBJ2-7
v_call: TRBV6-5
d_call: TRBD2
clone_size: NA
cdr3_nt: TGTGCCAGCAGTAGGGGACTAGCCGACTACGAGCAGTACTTC
cdr3_aa: CASSRGLADYEQYF

j_call: TRBJ2-7
v_call: TRBV12-1
d_call: NA
clone_size: NA
cdr3_nt: TGTGCCAGCAGCTATTCTTCCTACGAGCAGTACTTC
cdr3_aa: CASSYSSYEQYF

j_call: TRBJ2-7
v_call: TRBV29-1
d_call: TRBD1
clone_size: few
cdr3_nt: TGCAGCGTGTGGGACAGGGGGTCCTACGAGCAGTACTTC
cdr3_aa: CSVWDRGSYEQYF

j_call: TRBJ1-2
v_call: TRBV30
d_call: NA
clone_size: NA
cdr3_nt: TGTGCCTGGCGCCAGGGGCGAGGGTATGGCTACACCTTC
cdr3_aa: CAWRQGRGYGYTF

j_call: TRBJ2-7
v_call: TRBV5-4
d_call: TRBD1
clone_size: NA
cdr3_nt: TGTGCCAGCAGCACATTACAGGGGCGAGCCTACGAGCAGTACTTC
cdr3_aa: CASSTLQGRAYEQYF

j_call: TRBJ1-3
v_call: TRBV30
d_call: NA
clone_size: NA
cdr3_nt: TGTGCCTGGAGTGCACAGGACCACTCTGGAAACACCATATATTTT
cdr3_aa: CAWSAQDHSGNTIYF

j_call: TRBJ2-7
v_call: TRBV7-2
d_call: NA
clone_size: NA
cdr3_nt: TGTGCCAGCAGCTTAGTTGTGGGGGGAGGCTACGAGCAGTACTTC
cdr3_aa: CASSLVVGGGYEQYF

j_call: TRBJ2-2
v_call: TRBV7-8
d_call: NA
clone_size: once
cdr3_nt: TGTGCCAGCAGCTTCTTACTGACAGGCAGCACCGGGGAGCTGTTTTTT
cdr3_aa: CASSFLLTGSTGELFF

j_call: TRBJ1-1
v_call: TRBV5-6
d_call: TRBD1
clone_size: NA
cdr3_nt: TGTGCCAGCAGCTTTGACAGGGGTCTGTCTGAAGCTTTCTTT
cdr3_aa: CASSFDRGLSEAFF

j_call: TRBJ1-5
v_call: TRBV30
d_call: NA
clone_size: few
cdr3_nt: TGTGCCTGGAGCCTGGGTGGGGGCCGCAATCAGCCCCAGCATTTT
cdr3_aa: CAWSLGGGRNQPQHF

j_call: TRBJ1-1
v_call: TRBV7-8
d_call: NA
clone_size: NA
cdr3_nt: TGTGCCAGCAGCTTATTTGGCGGGGAACTGAACACTGAAGCTTTCTTT
cdr3_aa: CASSLFGGELNTEAFF

j_call: TRBJ2-6
v_call: TRBV5-1
d_call: TRBD1
clone_size: NA
cdr3_nt: TGCGCCAGCAGCCTGATGGACAGGGGAGTATCTGGGGCCAACGTCCTGACTTTC
cdr3_aa: CASSLMDRGVSGANVLTF

j_call: TRBJ2-7
v_call: TRBV7-2
d_call: TRBD1
clone_size: few
cdr3_nt: TGTGCCAGCAGCCCCTACCGGGACAGACTCTCCTACGAGCAGTACTTC
cdr3_aa: CASSPYRDRLSYEQYF

j_call: TRBJ2-3
v_call: TRBV2
d_call: TRBD2
clone_size: NA
cdr3_nt: TGTGCCAGCAGTGAAGCGGCCCTAGCGGGGGCCGACACAGATACGCAGTATTTT
cdr3_aa: CASSEAALAGADTDTQYF

j_call: TRBJ1-4
v_call: TRBV6-5
d_call: NA
clone_size: NA
cdr3_nt: TGTGCCAGCGGGTACCCAGGTTATAATGAAAAACTGTTTTTT
cdr3_aa: CASGYPGYNEKLFF

j_call: TRBJ2-4
v_call: TRBV5-1
d_call: NA
clone_size: NA
cdr3_nt: TGCGCCAGCAGCTATCGGGCAGGGGAAAATATAGTAGCCAAAAACATTCAGTACTTC
cdr3_aa: CASSYRAGENIVAKNIQYF

j_call: TRBJ2-3
v_call: TRBV9
d_call: NA
clone_size: once
cdr3_nt: TGTGCCAGCAGCGTAGATCTAGCGGATACGCAGTATTTT
cdr3_aa: CASSVDLADTQYF